This T cell receptor beta chain stems from a study of cytomegalovirus exposure and HLA in healthy donors. The study, taken as a whole, reports: Available immune exposure information was restricted to CMV serostatus only. In presence/absence analyses, roughly uniform sequencing depth across donors was assumed.

Primers: 60 Vbeta forward and 13 Jbeta reverse. In the original processing: About 9.9 million of the 60 million to 90 million unique TCR beta chains counted in a later analysis were shared. TCRdb keeps only in-frame clones here, not all; method: immunoSEQ multiplex PCR. That table furnishes V, J and clone size, whereas the DNA furnished D and trimming. The data show some 110,000 clones, and the top ten clones hold about 2.7%. With regard to this clone: Its antigen is unidentified.

The specimen sequenced was PBMCs. This TCR was recovered from a man aged 25-45 years in good health and CMV-seronegative.

CDR3 residues: CASSYSFDSSSYEQYF. The CDR3 DNA follows: TGTGCCAGCAGTTACTCCTTCGACAGTAGCTCCTACGAGCAGTACTTC. The V gene is TRBV6-5, the J gene TRBJ2-7; D is perhaps TRBD1 (5 bases). This CDR3 is built from 16 residues. Germline loops: CDR1 MNHEY, CDR2 SVGAGI. V gave up 0 bases and J gave up 0 bases, with 12 bases separating them.